The 32 T cell receptor beta chains reported below all come from one sample, sequenced in a study of a mutant IDH1 vaccine in newly diagnosed glioma. The repertoire was sequenced with immunoSEQ multiplex PCR; TCRdb's copy has only in-frame clones and lacks some. The sample carries some 130,000 clones, over 75% recorded once. These receptors are not linked to any known antigen. Time point in this sample: week 11, during vaccination. Topical imiquimod accompanied each vaccine dose, which consisted of 300 ug of mutant IDH1 20-mer peptide. Material: PBMCs, obtained from a glioma patient whose treatment included an IDH1 peptide vaccine. These receptors all stem from a man aged 35-49 years with glioma.

V is TRBV7-2 and J is TRBJ2-3; maybe TRBD2 (6 bases). V was pared by 7 bases and J by 4 bases, with 15 bases between. The CDR3 contains 14 residues. Germline V lookup: CDR1 SGHTA, CDR2 FQGNSA. CDR3 DNA: TGTGCCAGCACCCTCTACTCGGGAGCAGATACGCAGTATTTT. The encoded protein is CASTLYSGADTQYF.

V gene TRBV5-5 combines with J gene TRBJ2-7; D remains unclear. The CDR3 sequence is 14 residues long. CDR1 is SGHKS and CDR2 is YYEKEE in the germline V gene (reference sequence). The germline V and J ends were trimmed by 6 bases and 0 bases, with 13 bases remaining between them. Written as DNA, the CDR3 is TGTGCCAGCACATTGCAGAGAAGCTCCTACGAGCAGTACTTC. Translating gives CASTLQRSSYEQYF.

V is TRBV5-1 and J is TRBJ2-3, with TRBD2 matching over 9 bases. The CDR3 sequence is 16 residues long. The ends lost 1 base at V and 4 bases at J; junction bases unmatched: 7. CDR1 is SGHRS and CDR2 is YFSETQ in the germline V gene. Here the CDR3 reads CASSLSAGGPSDTQYF. The CDR3 DNA reads as TGCGCCAGCAGCTTGTCGGCGGGGGGGCCATCAGATACGCAGTATTTT.

This clone was seen a few times. V is TRBV5-4 and J is TRBJ1-1; D is unclear. Germline assignment: CDR1 SGHNT and CDR2 YYREEE (reference sequence). The CDR3 totals 13 residues. The ends were cut back, 0 bases at V and 0 bases at J, with 3 bases in the middle. The CDR3 spells CASSLDLNTEAFF. CDR3 nucleotide sequence: TGTGCCAGCAGCTTGGATTTGAACACTGAAGCTTTCTTT.

The chain couples TRBV7-8 to TRBJ2-5; D is unresolved. This CDR3 contains 15 residues. V was cut by 5 bases and J by 2 bases, with 15 bases left in between. Germline assignment: CDR1 SGHVS and CDR2 FQNEAQ. The CDR3 sequence is CASSQRRPSQETQYF. The DNA of the CDR3 is TGTGCCAGCAGCCAACGACGGCCCTCGCAAGAGACCCAGTACTTC.

This clone is a singleton in its sample. The chain links TRBV7-2 to TRBJ2-1, with D possibly matching TRBD1 (7 bases). V lost 3 bases, J lost 0 bases, and 21 bases lay in between. The germline gives CDR1 SGHTA, CDR2 FQGNSA. This CDR3 is 19 amino acids long. The CDR3 sequence is CASSFRARDQGGSYNEQFF. In nucleotides, the CDR3 is TGTGCCAGCAGCTTCCGGGCCAGGGATCAGGGGGGCTCCTACAATGAGCAGTTCTTC.

This clone was recorded once. The chain is built from TRBV29-1 and TRBJ2-7; TRBD1 is a possible D gene (5 bases). The CDR3 extends over 12 amino acids. V was pared by 7 bases and J by 0 bases, with 10 bases between. Germline CDR1 is SQVTM and CDR2 is ANQGSEA. CDR3 nucleotides: TGCAGCGCCCAGGGCAGCTCCTACGAGCAGTACTTC. Protein: CSAQGSSYEQYF.

The V call is TRBV27, the J call TRBJ1-2; a weak D match, TRBD1 (5 bases). This CDR3 has 14 amino acids. Germline V gives CDR1 MNHEY, CDR2 SMNVEV (reference sequence). Trimming took off 6 bases at V and 2 bases at J, with 13 bases between the two ends. CDR3 DNA: TGTGCCAGCAGGGCGGGCGGGGGGAACTATGGCTACACCTTC. Its translation is CASRAGGGNYGYTF.

This CDR3 is CASSGRSSYNEQFF. The CDR3 nucleotides are TGTGCCAGCAGTGGCCGGAGCTCCTACAATGAGCAGTTCTTC. The rearrangement links TRBV6-5 to TRBJ2-1, with no clear D. The CDR3 extends over 14 amino acids. Germline V lookup: CDR1 MNHEY, CDR2 SVGAGI. Trimming pared 5 bases from V and 0 bases from J, leaving 8 bases between.

This clone was seen a handful of times. This chain uses TRBV2 with TRBJ1-5; D may be TRBD1 (5 bases). CDR1 is SNHLY and CDR2 is FYNNEI in the germline V gene. V was shortened by 4 bases and J by 3 bases, with 13 bases between the two germline ends. CDR3 length: 15 residues. CDR3 in DNA: TGTGCCAGCAGTGTGGGGGACCTGTTCAATCAGCCCCAGCATTTT. Encoded protein: CASSVGDLFNQPQHF.

The CDR3 sequence: CASSPARNREKLFF. In DNA form, the CDR3 reads TGTGCCAGCAGCCCGGCACGGAATAGAGAAAAACTGTTTTTT. V and J are TRBV9 and TRBJ1-4; D gene unclear. The germline gives CDR1 SGDLS, CDR2 YYNGEE. Trimming shortened V by 4 bases and J by 8 bases, and 15 bases separated the two germline ends. The CDR3 is 14 amino acids.

The count of this clone is one. CDR3 nucleotide sequence: TGTGCCAGCCGTTTGGCAAACACTCAGGAAAAACTGTTTTTT. Residues: CASRLANTQEKLFF. V gene TRBV18 combines with J gene TRBJ1-4, with D hard to call. The CDR3 runs 14 residues. V lost 8 bases to trimming and J lost 8 bases, with 18 bases between them. Per germline, CDR1 KGHSH and CDR2 LQKENI. Filled out from reference TRBV18 and TRBJ1-4, the complete variable domain reads NAGVMQNPRHLVRRRGQEARLRCSPMKGHSHVYWYRQLPEEGLKFMVYLQKENIIDESGMPKERFSAEFPKEGPSILRIQQVVRGDSAAYFCASRLANTQEKLFFGSGTQLSVL.

The chain links TRBV28 to TRBJ1-1; D is unclear. The CDR3 length is 11 residues. With 3 bases removed from V and 6 bases from J, the gap between germline ends came to 5 bases. Germline values: CDR1 MDHEN, CDR2 SYDVKM. CDR3 protein: CASSFVAEAFF. The CDR3, as DNA: TGTGCCAGCAGTTTTGTCGCTGAAGCTTTCTTT.

This rearrangement joins TRBV18 to TRBJ1-5; 11 positions match TRBD1. The junction had 7 bases not matched to a gene; V was cut back by 1 base and J by 5 bases. The V gene's germline CDR1 is KGHSH and CDR2 LQKENI. CDR3 length: 17 amino acids. Here the CDR3 reads CASSPLGGTGGDQPQHF. In DNA, the CDR3 is TGTGCCAGCTCACCACTAGGCGGGACAGGGGGGGATCAGCCCCAGCATTTT.

The chain has TRBV5-5 and TRBJ2-1; 8 bases match TRBD1. This CDR3 is built from 13 residues. The V gene end was trimmed by 1 base and the J gene end by 9 bases; junction bases not matched to a gene: 3. CDR1 and CDR2 from the germline V gene are SGHKS and YYEKEE (reference sequence). Here the CDR3 DNA reads TGTGCCAGCAGCTTGTACAGGGGGACTGAGCAGTTCTTC. Translating gives CASSLYRGTEQFF.

The chain recombines TRBV10-3 with TRBJ1-1; 10 nucleotides match TRBD1. Germline V CDR1 and CDR2: ENHRY, SYGVKD. V shed 8 bases and J 2 bases; nucleotides not matched to a gene: 2. The CDR3 has 13 amino acids. The CDR3 reads CAIRDRGNTEAFF. The DNA of the CDR3 is TGTGCCATCCGGGACAGGGGAAACACTGAAGCTTTCTTT.

This clone was detected only a few times. The V call is TRBV27, the J call TRBJ2-7; 7 nucleotides agree with TRBD2. CDR3 size: 14 residues. The V segment lost 2 bases and the J segment 6 bases; nucleotides outside the gene matches: 7. The germline CDR1 and CDR2 sequences are MNHEY and SMNVEV (reference sequence). CDR3 region: CASSLRSGGSEQYF. In DNA form, the CDR3 reads TGTGCCAGCAGTTTACGTTCGGGCGGGAGCGAGCAGTACTTC.

As regards this clone: The sample holds other DNA sequences that translate to the same CDR3. The J gene is TRBJ1-1, the V gene TRBV7-9; D not resolved. CDR1 SEHNR and CDR2 FQNEAQ come from the germline V gene (reference sequence). Trimming removed 5 bases from V and 0 bases from J, with 7 bases in between. CDR3 length equals 13 residues. In DNA form, the CDR3 reads TGTGCCAGCAGCCCAAACATGAACACTGAAGCTTTCTTT. Translating it yields CASSPNMNTEAFF.

V and J are TRBV28 and TRBJ2-7; 11 bases line up with TRBD1. V was clipped by 7 bases and J by 3 bases; unmatched bases: 5. Per the germline V gene, CDR1 is MDHEN and CDR2 is SYDVKM. The length of the CDR3 is 14 residues. The CDR3: CASTRTGGVYEQYF. DNA for the CDR3: TGTGCCAGCACCCGGACAGGGGGCGTCTACGAGCAGTACTTC. Combining the CDR3 with reference TRBV28 and TRBJ2-7 gives the whole variable domain DVKVTQSSRYLVKRTGEKVFLECVQDMDHENMFWYRQDPGLGLRLIYFSYDVKMKEKGDIPEGYSVSREKKERFSLILESASTNQTSMYLCASTRTGGVYEQYFGPGTRLTVT.

The sample holds one count of this clone. The chain links TRBV30 to TRBJ1-2; no reliable D call. Germline loops: CDR1 GTSNPN, CDR2 SVGIG (reference sequence). CDR3 length equals 10 residues. Trimming stripped 7 bases from V and 3 bases from J, with 6 bases between. The CDR3: CALEDYGYTF. The CDR3 region has the DNA TGTGCCTTGGAAGACTATGGCTACACCTTC.

This clone was detected many times. The chain employs TRBV5-4 and TRBJ2-1, with a weak D call TRBD2 (7 bases). CDR1 SGHNT and CDR2 YYREEE come from the germline V gene (reference sequence). Deletions cut 4 bases from V and 5 bases from J, with 19 bases between. The CDR3 is 16 amino acids. As DNA, the CDR3 is TGTGCCAGCAGCCCCTATTTGGAGGGGGGGAACAATGAGCAGTTCTTC. This gives the protein CASSPYLEGGNNEQFF.

The rearrangement uses TRBV11-2 and TRBJ2-7; 7 bases match TRBD2. Looked up from germline, CDR1 is SGHAT and CDR2 is FQNNGV. There are 15 residues in the CDR3. The V segment lost 2 bases and the J segment 3 bases; nucleotides outside the gene matches: 7. The CDR3 DNA is TGTGCCAGCAGCTTACATGGGGGGGATGTCTACGAGCAGTACTTC. Translating gives CASSLHGGDVYEQYF.

This chain uses TRBV19 with TRBJ2-4, with D unclear. Germline V gene sequence: CDR1 LNHDA, CDR2 SQIVND (reference sequence). The CDR3 has 13 residues. V lost 9 bases, J lost 1 base, and 10 bases lay in between. The CDR3 DNA reads as TGTGCCAGGGGCCGAGAGGCCAAAAACATTCAGTACTTC. It yields the protein CARGREAKNIQYF.

As for this clone: The junction departs from the called germline gene at one end, perhaps through a read error. V gene TRBV7-7 combines with J gene TRBJ2-7; tentative D call: TRBD2 (6 bases). CDR3 length equals 13 residues. CDR1 is SSHAT and CDR2 is FNYEAQ in the germline V gene (reference sequence). This chain's CDR3 is CASSRGTDYEQYF. CDR3 DNA: TGTGCTAGCAGTCGGGGGACGGACTACGAGCAGTACTTC.

The chain is built from TRBV15 and TRBJ2-4; D is unclear. The V gene's germline CDR1 is LNHNV and CDR2 YYDKDF (reference sequence). V lost 0 bases and J lost 9, with 9 bases in between. This CDR3 is 13 amino acids long. The CDR3 loop is CATSRDWYGIQYF. The CDR3 coding sequence is TGTGCCACCAGCAGAGATTGGTATGGCATTCAGTACTTC.

This chain links TRBV5-1 with TRBJ2-1, with 13 bases fitting TRBD2. After removal of 6 bases from V and 9 bases from J, the junction contained 9 bases not matched to a gene. Germline assignment: CDR1 SGHRS and CDR2 YFSETQ. The CDR3 has 15 residues. The CDR3 coding sequence is TGCGCCAGCAACCGAGGGACTAGCGGGGATAGTGAGCAGTTCTTC. As protein: CASNRGTSGDSEQFF. Together with reference TRBV5-1 and TRBJ2-1, the CDR3 gives the full variable domain: KAGVTQTPRYLIKTRGQQVTLSCSPISGHRSVSWYQQTPGQGLQFLFEYFSETQRNKGNFPGRFSGRQFSNSRSEMNVSTLELGDSALYLCASNRGTSGDSEQFFGPGTRLTVL.

V and J are TRBV27 and TRBJ2-1, with 7 bases matching TRBD1. The trim removed 1 base at V and 8 bases at J, leaving 5 bases unmatched. The germline V gene has CDR1 MNHEY and CDR2 SMNVEV (reference sequence). The CDR3 has 14 amino acids. CDR3 nucleotide sequence: TGTGCCAGCAGTTTATTGGTACAGGGGCATGAGCAGTTCTTC. Translating it yields CASSLLVQGHEQFF.

The rearrangement uses TRBV11-3 and TRBJ2-7; weak D call: TRBD1 (6 bases). The germline V gene has CDR1 SGHNT and CDR2 YENEEA. V dropped 1 base and J dropped 2 bases, with 6 bases sitting between them. The CDR3 consists of 13 residues. CDR3 DNA: TGTGCCAGCAGCTTAGGGACAGCCTACGAGCAGTACTTC. This translates into CASSLGTAYEQYF. The complete variable domain, with remaining parts taken from reference TRBV11-3 and TRBJ2-7, reads EAGVVQSPRYKIIEKKQPVAFWCNPISGHNTLYWYLQNLGQGPELLIRYENEEAVDDSQLPKDRFSAERLKGVDSTLKIQPAELGDSAVYLCASSLGTAYEQYFGPGTRLTVT.

This chain uses TRBV7-9 with TRBJ2-7; D may correspond to TRBD1 or TRBD2 (5 bases each). Per the germline V gene, CDR1 is SEHNR and CDR2 is FQNEAQ (reference sequence). This CDR3 has 14 residues. V was clipped by 5 bases and J by 2 bases, with 13 bases between them. In DNA, the CDR3 is TGTGCCAGCAGCCGCACGGGGACCACCTACGAGCAGTACTTC. Translating gives CASSRTGTTYEQYF.

In this sample, this clone turned up once. The rearrangement links TRBV18 to TRBJ2-5; tentatively, D is TRBD1 or TRBD2 (6 bases each). Trimming cost V 6 bases and J 7 bases, with 15 bases left between them. The CDR3 runs to 13 residues. Germline CDR1 is KGHSH and CDR2 is LQKENI. CDR3 loop: CASSPKEGGTQYF. Written as DNA, the CDR3 is TGTGCCAGCTCTCCGAAAGAGGGGGGGACCCAGTACTTC.

V and J are TRBV11-2 and TRBJ2-5, with 8 bases that match TRBD1. Per the germline V gene, CDR1 is SGHAT and CDR2 is FQNNGV. J lost 5 bases, V lost 2 bases, and 7 bases had no gene match. The CDR3 consists of 15 residues. The CDR3 DNA reads TGTGCCAGCAGCTTATTACAGGGGGAGTGGGAGACCCAGTACTTC. Its translation: CASSLLQGEWETQYF.

This chain links TRBV7-8 with TRBJ2-4; 10 nucleotides line up with TRBD1. Germline CDR1 SGHVS, CDR2 FQNEAQ. J was trimmed by 0 bases and V by 5 bases; bases with no gene match: 16. The CDR3 is 20 residues long. The CDR3 sequence is CASSGRDRGSLRLAKNIQYF. The CDR3 coding sequence is TGTGCCAGCAGCGGGAGGGACAGGGGTTCACTGCGCCTAGCCAAAAACATTCAGTACTTC.